This TCR beta chain was identified in a study of identical twins. Study-level findings and limits: Weaker excess sharing between twins was seen in beta out-of-frame sequences. Modelling underestimated the level of out-of-frame TCR alpha sharing observed in monozygotic twins.

TCRdb redid the calling of the 5' RACE reads with MiXCR, one entry per CDR3 protein. The table has 1.5 million to 2 million distinct CDR3 sequences, 32% seen once. This clonotype was picked up many times. As yet, its antigen is unknown. The length of the CDR3 is 13 residues. Trimming took off 6 bases at V and 8 bases at J, with 13 bases between the two ends. The rearrangement links TRBV12-3 or TRBV12-4 to TRBJ1-4, with D perhaps TRBD1 (5 bases). The clonotype comes from a newborn girl in good health. Sequencing was done on a sample of cord blood. CDR3 protein: CASSPGRREKLFF. CDR3 DNA: TGTGCCAGCAGCCCAGGGAGGCGAGAAAAACTGTTTTTT.